This T cell receptor (beta chain) was obtained from a study of blood T cell repertoires in COVID-19. On the study more broadly: Acute and convalescent COVID-19 specimens originated in the United States, Italy and Spain. From T cells, B-cell-depleted T cells, or PBMCs came the material, which was cDNA or gDNA.

This clone has just one count. In the source study's methods: It was from reference gene primer amplification that nucleated cell counts were estimated. The method was immunoSEQ multiplex PCR; TCRdb's version includes in-frame clones alone and lacks a portion of them. V and J calls and clone size are given by that table; D and trimming were obtained from the DNA. In the table there are under 150,000 clones, 90% of which are singletons. Germline trimming cut 6 bases from V and 4 bases from J; bases unmatched to any gene: 4. This CDR3 spans 13 amino acids. This clonotype originated in a human donor with active COVID-19. The donor label of this sample is uncertain. The chain combines TRBV12-3 or TRBV12-4 with TRBJ1-1; TRBD1 aligns across 8 bases. The sequenced sample consisted of peripheral blood. As DNA, the CDR3 is TGTGCCAGCAGCTCTCAGGGGGCCACTGAAGCTTTCTTT. Its protein product is CASSSQGATEAFF.